This T cell receptor (beta chain) was found in a study of blood T cell repertoires in COVID-19 (TCRdb year 2020). Broadly, across the study: Samples covering the acute and convalescent phases of COVID-19 were provided by collaborators in the United States, Italy and Spain. Deeply sampled blood TCRbeta repertoires from subjects exposed to, actively infected with, or recovered from COVID-19 were included in the dataset. A de-identified subject ID, COVID-19 status, age in years and sex were almost always included in the sample metadata. The material from the prospective study consisted of cDNA or gDNA derived from T cells, B-cell-depleted T cells, or PBMCs. Samples came from the ongoing ImmuneRACE study (first 160 participants) plus 1,254 subjects from 6 global collaborators. HLA class I and class II types, where available, came from metadata supplied by the sample provider rather than from assay-based typing. The repertoires were released in a freely available public database intended as a resource for research on the immune response to SARS-CoV-2.

The full study reports these points: The amount of clinical and demographic metadata varied by source and participant and was provided uncurated.

Notes on this clone: What antigen it recognizes has not been identified. No base quality information exists; no much larger clone differs at one position.

At one collaborating source in Seattle, patients were enrolled during active infection and were followed longitudinally through the course of disease. Whole blood was collected in K2EDTA tubes by collaborating institutions according to the institutions' own protocols. For TCRbeta analysis, collaborators shipped samples in one of three forms: frozen whole blood, isolated PBMCs, or DNA extracted from either of those sample types. TCRbeta CDR3 regions were amplified from genomic DNA by means of the immunoSEQ Assay, a bias-controlled multiplex PCR. Processing in the source paper ran as follows. Within the assay, amplification of reference gene primers was used to estimate how many nucleated cells each sample contained. To quantify the absolute abundance of each unique TCRbeta CDR3 rearrangement, sequence reads were collapsed and filtered. Productive Simpson clonality was computed per sample as the square root of Simpson's diversity index over productive rearrangements. TCRdb took over this immuneACCESS table, retaining in-frame rearrangements with V and J assigned. Such tables are incomplete; in checked studies, under half of the missing clones stem from an unresolved V gene, and the remainder is unexplained. V, J and clone size derive from that table, while D and trimming were established from the DNA sequence. A total of about 96,000 clones appear in this sample, around 90% of them only once. The ten biggest clones cover about 4.2% of the sample.

The sequencing sample was made of peripheral blood. The receptor's source is a human donor with COVID-19, enrolled during active disease. The donor label of this sample is uncertain.

The nucleotide sequence reads as follows: TGTGCCAGCTCACCACAAACCCCGGGACAAACTGGAAACACCATATATTTT. This gives the protein CASSPQTPGQTGNTIYF. Recombination linked TRBV18 to TRBJ1-3; TRBD1 is perhaps the D gene, given 6 matching bases. The CDR3, cysteine through phenylalanine, is 17 amino acids long. Of all the DNA, just the CDR3 is kept, 51 bases in frame from base 1. Trimming at the junction amounts to 1 base on V and 2 bases on J, and the germline ends lie 15 bases apart. Taken from the germline V gene, the CDR1 and CDR2 loops are KGHSH and LQKENI.